This T cell receptor beta chain is from a study of blood T cell repertoires in COVID-19. Trimming removed 5 bases from V and 6 bases from J, with 19 bases in between. CDR1 and CDR2 from the germline V gene are SGHVS and FNYEAQ. The CDR3 loop spans 15 amino acids. Libraries were prepared by immunoSEQ multiplex PCR; TCRdb keeps only in-frame clonotypes and omits some of them. Of under 170,000 clones in the sample, approximately 84% were seen once. The clonotype originates from a man between 65 and 79 years old with acute or convalescent COVID-19. The J gene is TRBJ1-1, the V gene TRBV7-6; D remains ambiguous. The source material was peripheral blood. CDR3 region: CASSDPRKTGSEAFF. CDR3 DNA: TGTGCCAGCAGCGACCCACGGAAAACCGGGTCTGAAGCTTTCTTT.